These 31 T cell receptor beta chains came from one sample sequenced in a study of blood T cell repertoires in COVID-19. Assay used: immunoSEQ multiplex PCR; TCRdb lists only in-frame clones, some missing. The profile shows 150,000 to 200,000 clones, roughly 84% of them singletons. Material for sequencing was PBMCs or T cells enriched from blood (not recorded which). The receptors originated from an older man who had been exposed to COVID-19.

The chain has TRBV10-3 and TRBJ2-7; TRBD2 is a possible D gene (6 bases). Germline loops: CDR1 ENHRY, CDR2 SYGVKD. V was pared by 2 bases and J by 3 bases, with 11 bases between. The CDR3 has 14 residues. The CDR3 DNA reads as TGTGCCATCAGTGAGGGTGCGGAGGGCTACGAGCAGTACTTC. Translating it yields CAISEGAEGYEQYF.

The CDR3 sequence is CASSLGTGVRELFF. CDR3 bases: TGTGCCAGCAGTTTGGGGACAGGGGTGAGGGAGCTGTTTTTT. The V gene is TRBV28, the J gene TRBJ2-2; 10 nucleotides match TRBD1. Germline V gene lookup returns CDR1 MDHEN and CDR2 SYDVKM. J was trimmed by 9 bases and V by 3 bases; bases with no gene match: 4. CDR3 length: 14 residues.

This chain links TRBV3-1 (or the pseudogene TRBV3-2) with TRBJ1-4; 8 bases line up with TRBD1. There are 13 residues in the CDR3. Losses at the gene ends were 3 bases for V and 11 bases for J; bases not matched to a gene: 5. Germline lookup yields CDR1 LGHDT and CDR2 YNNKEL (reference sequence). CDR3 DNA sequence: TGTGCCAGCAGCCAGCGGGGACAGGACAAACTGTTTTTT. Its protein product is CASSQRGQDKLFF.

This chain joins TRBV18 and TRBJ2-5, with 10 bases lining up with TRBD1. CDR3 length equals 17 residues. The germline CDR1 and CDR2 sequences are KGHSH and LQKENI. V dropped 3 bases and J dropped 1; count of bases not matched to a gene: 8. The CDR3 region is CASSPVGQGDFQETQYF. CDR3 coding DNA: TGTGCCAGCTCACCGGTAGGACAGGGGGATTTCCAAGAGACCCAGTACTTC.

This chain connects TRBV24-1 to TRBJ1-5; 11 bases align to TRBD1. The length of the CDR3 is 15 residues. The V and J ends lost 7 bases and 5 bases, in that order; junction bases with no gene match: 6. The germline CDR1 and CDR2 sequences are KGHDR and SFDVKD. CDR3 amino acids: CATSSRDRGYQPQHF. DNA for the CDR3: TGTGCCACCAGCTCCCGGGACAGGGGGTATCAGCCCCAGCATTTT.

This clone has a handful of counts. The V call is TRBV4-1, the J call TRBJ2-2, with a tentative D call TRBD2 (6 bases). Between the trimmed V and J ends, which lost 4 bases and 6 bases, there was a span of 15 bases. There are 15 residues in the CDR3. Germline assignment: CDR1 MGHRA and CDR2 YSYEKL. The CDR3 DNA reads as TGCGCCAGCAGCCCGGGGCCGTGGGGGGCCGGGGAGCTGTTTTTT. It encodes CASSPGPWGAGELFF.

The genes are TRBV9 and TRBJ1-2; 8 bases match TRBD1. In germline, CDR1 is SGDLS, CDR2 YYNGEE. After removal of 4 bases from V and 4 bases from J, the junction contained 6 bases not matched to a gene. The CDR3 is 14 residues long. Written as DNA, the CDR3 is TGTGCCAGCAGCTCGGGGACAGGAGTCTATGGCTACACCTTC. This codes for CASSSGTGVYGYTF.

This clone has just a few counts. The gene calls are TRBV30 and TRBJ1-3; TRBD1 matches at 9 bases. After removal of 2 bases from V and 11 bases from J, the junction contained 1 base not matched to a gene. Germline lookup yields CDR1 GTSNPN and CDR2 SVGIG (reference sequence). The CDR3 is 11 residues long. In DNA, the CDR3 is TGTGCCTGGAGTTACAGGGGGCCCATATATTTT. The encoded protein is CAWSYRGPIYF.

V and J are TRBV13 and TRBJ1-1; TRBD1 aligns across 7 bases. V lost 5 bases, J lost 7 bases, and 10 bases stayed unmatched. This CDR3 is built from 14 residues. Germline assignment: CDR1 PRHDT and CDR2 FYEKMQ (reference sequence). This CDR3 reads CASSLRQGHNEAFF. The CDR3 region has the DNA TGTGCCAGCAGCCTCCGACAGGGCCACAATGAAGCTTTCTTT.

V and J are TRBV6-1 and TRBJ1-2; 8 nucleotides agree with TRBD1. The J segment lost 6 bases and the V segment lost 2 bases, leaving 11 bases of the junction unmatched. The CDR3 spans 16 residues. Germline loops: CDR1 MNHNS, CDR2 SASEGT. CDR3 sequence: CASSEFSTGQGHGYTF. CDR3 nucleotide sequence: TGTGCCAGCAGTGAATTTTCGACCGGACAGGGCCATGGCTACACCTTC.

The V gene is TRBV12-3 or TRBV12-4, the J gene TRBJ2-7; maybe TRBD2 (6 bases). V lost 6 bases and J lost 2, with 11 bases in between. This CDR3 has 13 amino acids. DNA of the CDR3: TGTGCCAGCAGATACGGCGGGGCCTACGAGCAGTACTTC. It is translated as CASRYGGAYEQYF.

This clone was seen only a few times. The rearrangement links TRBV6-4 to TRBJ2-1, with 7 bases matching TRBD2. V was pared by 4 bases and J by 4 bases, with 7 bases of the junction left unmatched. This CDR3 has 15 amino acids. CDR1 is MRHNA, CDR2 SNTAGT, per germline. CDR3 amino acids: CASSVSGEGYNEQFF. DNA for the CDR3: TGTGCCAGCAGTGTGAGCGGGGAGGGGTACAATGAGCAGTTCTTC.

This clone was seen once. The gene calls are TRBV19 and TRBJ1-5; no clear D. The germline V and J ends were trimmed by 8 bases and 2 bases, with 10 bases remaining between them. The CDR3 is 13 amino acids. Germline lookup yields CDR1 LNHDA and CDR2 SQIVND (reference sequence). In DNA, the CDR3 is TGTGCCAGTGAGGGATGGGGCAATCAGCCCCAGCATTTT. It translates to CASEGWGNQPQHF. The full variable domain, with the rest looked up from reference TRBV19 and TRBJ1-5, is DGGITQSPKYLFRKEGQNVTLSCEQNLNHDAMYWYRQDPGQGLRLIYYSQIVNDFQKGDIAEGYSVSREKKESFPLTVTSAQKNPTAFYLCASEGWGNQPQHFGDGTRLSIL.

The V gene is TRBV24-1, the J gene TRBJ1-1, with a possible D match to TRBD1 (6 bases). The CDR3 consists of 14 residues. V lost 4 bases to trimming and J lost 1 base, with 9 bases between them. Per the germline V gene, CDR1 is KGHDR and CDR2 is SFDVKD. The CDR3 loop reads CATSEGQRNTEAFF. CDR3 coding DNA: TGTGCCACCAGTGAGGGACAAAGGAACACTGAAGCTTTCTTT.

The chain uses TRBV14 and TRBJ2-3, with 7 nucleotides matching TRBD2. Trimming took 4 bases from V and 0 from J; bases not matched to a gene: 7. The germline V gene encodes CDR1 SGHDN and CDR2 FVKESK. The CDR3 has 16 residues. For the CDR3, the DNA is TGTGCCAGCAGCCTGGGGCTAGCGGTTAGCACAGATACGCAGTATTTT. This gives the protein CASSLGLAVSTDTQYF.

The chain uses TRBV3-1 (or the pseudogene TRBV3-2) and TRBJ2-4; 11 bases align to TRBD2. This CDR3 comprises 17 residues. Unmatched junction bases numbered 11, after V lost 4 bases and J lost 6 bases. Germline CDR1 reads LGHDT; CDR2 reads YNNKEL (reference sequence). In DNA form, the CDR3 reads TGTGCCAGCAGCCGGTTCACTAGCGGGAGTGTGGGAAACATTCAGTACTTC. This gives the protein CASSRFTSGSVGNIQYF.

The chain has TRBV21-1 and TRBJ1-2; the tabulated D call, TRBD1, remains unverified against the DNA. TRBV21-1 is assigned pseudogene status. The CDR3 runs to 12 residues. CDR3 in DNA: TGTGCCAGCAGCAAAGAAGGGGATGGCTACACCTTC. Its translation is CASSKEGDGYTF.

Only a few counts were recorded for this clone. The V gene is TRBV5-4, the J gene TRBJ1-3; D possibly corresponds to TRBD1 (6 bases). Per germline, CDR1 SGHNT and CDR2 YYREEE (reference sequence). The CDR3 covers 15 residues. The V end lost 4 bases, the J end lost 0 bases, and 11 bases lay between the germline ends. The CDR3 bases are TGTGCCAGCAGCCTGGACAGAAGCTCTGGAAACACCATATATTTT. Protein product: CASSLDRSSGNTIYF.

The chain uses TRBV7-9 and TRBJ1-5; no definite D call. The V end was cut by 7 bases, the J end by 4 bases, with 11 bases between. This CDR3 is built from 13 residues. The germline V gene has CDR1 SEHNR and CDR2 FQNEAQ (reference sequence). The CDR3 bases are TGTGCCAGCACCCCTCAGAAGAATCAGCCCCAGCATTTT. Translation gives CASTPQKNQPQHF.

This sequence joins TRBV7-9 and TRBJ2-1; 8 nucleotides match TRBD2. The CDR3 totals 15 residues. Germline loops: CDR1 SEHNR, CDR2 FQNEAQ (reference sequence). V lost 5 bases to trimming and J lost 2 bases; unmatched junction nucleotides: 5. The CDR3 protein is CASSPRGDAYNEQFF. The CDR3 nucleotides read TGTGCCAGCAGCCCGCGGGGGGACGCCTACAATGAGCAGTTCTTC. The whole variable domain, filled in from reference TRBV7-9 and TRBJ2-1, reads DTGVSQNPRHKITKRGQNVTFRCDPISEHNRLYWYRQTLGQGPEFLTYFQNEAQLEKSRLLSDRFSAERPKGSFSTLEIQRTEQGDSAMYLCASSPRGDAYNEQFFGPGTRLTVL.

The gene calls are TRBV5-6 and TRBJ2-7; D is perhaps TRBD2 (7 bases). This CDR3 contains 17 residues. V was cut by 4 bases and J by 2 bases, with 22 bases left in between. CDR1 and CDR2 (germline): SGHDT, YYEEEE. CDR3 bases: TGTGCCAGCAGCCCTTCGAGGGGGAGGGAGGTCGCCTACGAGCAGTACTTC. Translation: CASSPSRGREVAYEQYF.

This clone appeared a single time. The chain uses TRBV19 and TRBJ1-2, with D perhaps TRBD1 (5 bases). From germline, CDR1 is LNHDA and CDR2 SQIVND (reference sequence). V gave up 5 bases and J gave up 4 bases, with 17 bases separating them. The CDR3 is made up of 15 amino acids. DNA of the CDR3: TGTGCCAGTAGTCACAACCGGGGGAGTGGCTATGGCTACACCTTC. It yields the protein CASSHNRGSGYGYTF.

The chain links TRBV4-1 to TRBJ2-2; D gene uncertain. V lost 0 bases and J 6 bases, leaving 11 bases between the germline ends. Germline lookup yields CDR1 MGHRA and CDR2 YSYEKL. This CDR3 is 15 amino acids long. CDR3 DNA sequence: TGCGCCAGCAGCCAAGAAGCCTCGTTCGCCGGGGAGCTGTTTTTT. It specifies CASSQEASFAGELFF.

This chain's CDR3 is CASSFGQGRNGELFF. The CDR3 DNA sequence: TGTGCCAGCAGCTTCGGACAGGGGAGGAACGGGGAGCTGTTTTTT. This chain uses TRBV7-6 with TRBJ2-2, with 9 bases fitting TRBD1. Germline V gene data show CDR1 as SGHVS and CDR2 as FNYEAQ. The length of the CDR3 is 15 residues. J lost 7 bases, V lost 3 bases, and 6 bases had no gene match. The full variable domain, in which reference TRBV7-6 and TRBJ2-2 provide the parts outside the CDR3, is GAGVSQSPRYKVTKRGQDVALRCDPISGHVSLYWYRQALGQGPEFLTYFNYEAQQDKSGLPNDRFSAERPEGSISTLTIQRTEQRDSAMYRCASSFGQGRNGELFFGEGSRLTVL.

V gene TRBV6-5 combines with J gene TRBJ2-3; 12 bases are a match to TRBD2. The CDR3 sequence is 13 residues long. V was pared by 9 bases and J by 5 bases, with 3 bases of the junction left unmatched. Germline CDR1 and CDR2: MNHEY and SVGAGI. The CDR3 DNA reads TGTGCCAGTAGACTAGCGGGGGTAGATACGCAGTATTTT. It is translated as CASRLAGVDTQYF.

V usage is TRBV4-3 and J usage is TRBJ2-7; D is perhaps TRBD2 (7 bases). Germline V lookup: CDR1 LGHNA, CDR2 YSLEER. Deletions cut 0 bases from V and 3 bases from J, with 12 bases between. The CDR3 totals 15 residues. For the CDR3, the DNA is TGCGCCAGCAGCCAAGACGGGGGGCGGTTCTACGAGCAGTACTTC. Its translation: CASSQDGGRFYEQYF.

Concerning this clone itself: Different DNA sequences within this sample yield the same CDR3. V gene TRBV5-1 combines with J gene TRBJ2-7; 7 bases line up with TRBD1. Germline V gene sequence: CDR1 SGHRS, CDR2 YFSETQ. Unmatched junction bases numbered 4, after V lost 1 base and J lost 3 bases. This CDR3 has 14 amino acids. This chain's CDR3 is CASSLRDRVYEQYF. The DNA for the CDR3 is TGCGCCAGCAGCTTGAGGGACAGAGTCTACGAGCAGTACTTC. Filled out from reference TRBV5-1 and TRBJ2-7, the complete variable domain reads KAGVTQTPRYLIKTRGQQVTLSCSPISGHRSVSWYQQTPGQGLQFLFEYFSETQRNKGNFPGRFSGRQFSNSRSEMNVSTLELGDSALYLCASSLRDRVYEQYFGPGTRLTVT.

This chain links TRBV29-1 with TRBJ2-7; tentatively, D is TRBD2 (6 bases). The CDR3 length is 15 residues. V was trimmed by 2 bases and J by 1 base, leaving 15 bases between them. Germline V gene lookup returns CDR1 SQVTM and CDR2 ANQGSEA. CDR3 coding DNA: TGCAGCGTTGAACCTGCGGGATCTAGGTCCTACGAGCAGTACTTC. Its translation: CSVEPAGSRSYEQYF.

V is TRBV6-5 and J is TRBJ2-3; unclear D gene. The V and J ends lost 6 bases and 6 bases respectively, with 7 bases between them. This CDR3 has 11 residues. Germline CDR1 MNHEY, CDR2 SVGAGI. CDR3 sequence: CASSPYDTQYF. The CDR3 DNA follows: TGTGCCAGCAGCCCCTACGATACGCAGTATTTT.

This clone was detected a few times. The chain employs TRBV30 and TRBJ1-1; D gene uncertain. Germline assignment: CDR1 GTSNPN and CDR2 SVGIG (reference sequence). The CDR3 totals 12 residues. V was trimmed by 1 base and J by 7 bases, leaving 10 bases between them. The CDR3 bases are TGTGCCTGGAGTGCACCGGGATATGAAGCTTTCTTT. This codes for CAWSAPGYEAFF.

This chain uses TRBV10-1 with TRBJ1-1; a possible D gene is TRBD1 (5 bases). CDR3 length: 13 amino acids. Trimming took off 4 bases at V and 1 base at J, with 7 bases between the two ends. The germline CDR1 and CDR2 sequences are WNHNN and SYGVQD (reference sequence). CDR3 DNA: TGCGCCAGCAGTGGGCAGGGGAACACTGAAGCTTTCTTT. Encoded protein: CASSGQGNTEAFF.